This is a list of T cell receptor beta chains from one sample in a study of immune cell composition in non-small cell lung cancer. Method: immunoSEQ multiplex PCR; TCRdb's copy keeps in-frame clones and lacks some. This sample has 5,300 or so clones, with 71% found just once. The sequenced sample consisted of lung tumor tissue. The receptor source for this set is a human donor with non-small cell lung cancer. Both conserved end residues are part of each CDR3. The order of the fields is J gene, V gene, clone size, D gene, CDR3 DNA, CDR3 protein. D genes are given only for firm matches. A clone size is listed for some rows: how often the clone was seen (once, few, many), or a class if it is expanded.

TRBJ2-3 TRBV30 . TRBD2 TGTGCCTGGAGCTTTGGACTAGCGGGTGAATTGGATACGCAGTATTTT CAWSFGLAGELDTQYF
TRBJ2-1 TRBV5-6 . . TGTGCCAGCAGCTTGGGGGACGGGAGCTCCTACAATGAGCAGTTCTTC CASSLGDGSSYNEQFF
TRBJ2-7 TRBV6-6 once TRBD2 TGTGCCAGCAGTCCCCTCGGGACTAGCTTCTACGAGCAGTACTTC CASSPLGTSFYEQYF
TRBJ1-2 TRBV6-5 . . TGTGCCAGCAGTTACGGGCCGGAATATGGCTACACCTTC CASSYGPEYGYTF
TRBJ1-2 TRBV7-2 . . TGTGCCAGCAGCTTAGCGGGGGGGGATGGCTACACCTTC CASSLAGGDGYTF
TRBJ1-3 TRBV28 once . TGTGCCAGCAATCCTAATAGTCCCTCCTCTGGAAACACCATATATTTT CASNPNSPSSGNTIYF
TRBJ2-3 TRBV18 few TRBD1 TGTGCCAGCTCACCAGGGACAGGGGGCGACGATACGCAGTATTTT CASSPGTGGDDTQYF
TRBJ2-3 TRBV18 . TRBD2 TGTGCCAGCTCACCACTAATCCCTAGCGGGAGGGATGGCCACACGACAGATACGCAGTATTTT CASSPLIPSGRDGHTTDTQYF
TRBJ2-7 TRBV5-1 . . TGCGCCAGCAGCCCGGCGTCTCTCGGACTAACCTACGAGCAGTACTTC CASSPASLGLTYEQYF
TRBJ1-2 TRBV28 few . TGTGCCGCTCAAGAAATATTTAGACAGACTAACTATGGCTACACCTTC CAAQEIFRQTNYGYTF
TRBJ1-1 TRBV7-9 large . TGTGCCAGCAGCTTAGATCAGGGTTCTGAAGCTTTCTTT CASSLDQGSEAFF
TRBJ2-5 TRBV5-1 . . TGCGCCAGCAGCCCTTGGATTGGAGAAGAGACCCAGTACTTC CASSPWIGEETQYF
TRBJ2-3 TRBV10-1 . . TGCGCCAGCATGGAGCGGGACACCACAGATACGCAGTATTTT CASMERDTTDTQYF
TRBJ2-7 TRBV6-1 . TRBD2 TGTGCCAGCATAATTAGCGGGAGCAACGAGCAGTACTTC CASIISGSNEQYF
TRBJ1-1 TRBV6-5 . . TGTGCCAGCAGTTACTCCCAGGGTGGGAACACTGAAGCTTTCTTT CASSYSQGGNTEAFF
TRBJ2-7 TRBV6-9 . . TGTGCCAGCAGTTACGAGAAGCAGGGGTACGAGCAGTACTTC CASSYEKQGYEQYF
TRBJ2-2 TRBV4-3 . . TGCGCCAGCAGCCAAGATTCGGCGGGAATCACCGGGGAGCTGTTTTTT CASSQDSAGITGELFF
TRBJ1-2 TRBV25-1 . TRBD1 TGTGCCAGCAGTGGTGGTGGGGACAGGGACTTCTCTGGCTACACCTTC CASSGGGDRDFSGYTF
TRBJ2-5 TRBV27 once TRBD2 TGTGCCAGCAGTTTAACACTAGCGAGCCAAGAGACCCAGTACTTC CASSLTLASQETQYF
TRBJ2-1 TRBV28 . TRBD2 TGTGCCAGCGGACTAGCGGACTACAATGAGCAGTTCTTC CASGLADYNEQFF
TRBJ2-4 TRBV5-6 . . TGTGCCAGCAGTTACGGCGTGGGAGGAAACATTCAGTACTTC CASSYGVGGNIQYF
TRBJ2-5 TRBV7-9 . . TGTGCCAGCAGCTTAGCGCGTGGGTTTGCGGGGGCTCCCCAGGAGACCCAGTACTTC CASSLARGFAGAPQETQYF
TRBJ2-7 TRBV11-3 . TRBD2 TGTGCCAGCAGCTTAACACTAGCGGGAAGTGAGCAGTACTTC CASSLTLAGSEQYF
TRBJ2-7 TRBV7-9 . TRBD2 TGTGCCAGCAGCCCCGCGGTGAACATAGCGGGGATCTCCTACGAGCAGTACTTC CASSPAVNIAGISYEQYF
TRBJ2-1 TRBV9 . TRBD2 TGTGCCAGCAGCGTAACCGGACTAGCGGACAATGAGCAGTTCTTC CASSVTGLADNEQFF
TRBJ2-2 TRBV28 . TRBD1 TGTGCCAGCAGTCGGACAGGGGGATCCGGGGAGCTGTTTTTT CASSRTGGSGELFF
TRBJ2-2 TRBV28 . TRBD2 TGTGCCAGCAGTTTTCCCGGACTAGCGTACACCGGGGAGCTGTTTTTT CASSFPGLAYTGELFF
TRBJ1-5 TRBV19 few . TGTGCCAGTCAGGAGCGGGGACAGCCCCAGCATTTT CASQERGQPQHF
TRBJ2-1 TRBV7-8 . . TGTGCCAGCAGCCCCCGGGTCGCCGGGAGCTCCTACAATGAGCAGTTCTTC CASSPRVAGSSYNEQFF
TRBJ1-2 TRBV11-3 . TRBD1 TGTGCCAGCAGCTTAGGGGGACAGGGGGAAGTTGGCTACACCTTC CASSLGGQGEVGYTF
TRBJ2-5 TRBV5-1 . . TGCGCCAGCAGCTTGGGACTACTCCCAGAAGAGACCCAGTACTTC CASSLGLLPEETQYF
TRBJ2-7 TRBV6-5 . TRBD1 TGTGCCATAGGACAGGGGCGCGAGCAGTACTTC CAIGQGREQYF
TRBJ2-3 TRBV18 once . TGTGCCAGCTCAAGACGAGGACGGGAACCGGCAGATACGCAGTATTTT CASSRRGREPADTQYF
TRBJ2-1 TRBV28 . TRBD2 TGTGCCAGCAGTTTACTAGCGGACAATGAGCAGTTCTTC CASSLLADNEQFF
TRBJ1-5 TRBV18 few . TGTGCCAGCTCACCACTGGAGCAGCCCCAGCATTTT CASSPLEQPQHF
TRBJ2-6 TRBV9 . TRBD1 TGTGCCAGCAGACAACAGGGGTCCGGGGCCAACGTCCTGACTTTC CASRQQGSGANVLTF
TRBJ2-6 TRBV27 . . TGTGCCAGCACCCAATTCGGGGCAGGGCTGGCGGGAGGGGCCAACGTCCTGACTTTC CASTQFGAGLAGGANVLTF
TRBJ1-5 TRBV5-3 . . TGTGCCAGCAGCCATCTGTCTCCCGGGCCCCAGCATTTT CASSHLSPGPQHF
TRBJ2-3 TRBV7-2 . TRBD2 TGTGCCAGATCAGCGGGAGCAACAGATACGCAGTATTTT CARSAGATDTQYF
TRBJ2-7 TRBV6-1 few . TGTGCCAGCAGTGACTTGTGGGGAGGCGAGCAGTACTTC CASSDLWGGEQYF
TRBJ1-1 TRBV5-1 . . TGCGCCAGCAGCTTGGCCGGGTCCGTTAACACTGAAGCTTTCTTT CASSLAGSVNTEAFF
TRBJ2-1 TRBV27 . . TGTGCCAGCAGTTATCTATCAAATGAGCAGTTCTTC CASSYLSNEQFF
TRBJ2-1 TRBV10-3 once . TGTGCCATCAGTACACCGGGGAGAACCCATTCCTACAATGAGCAGTTCTTC CAISTPGRTHSYNEQFF
TRBJ2-1 TRBV14 . . TGTGCCAGCAGACGTACTAGATCGTCCTACAATGAGCAGTTCTTC CASRRTRSSYNEQFF